Sequencing of this TCR beta chain was carried out in a study of blood T cell repertoires in COVID-19. Turning to the study itself: The United States, Italy and Spain supplied acute and convalescent COVID-19 samples.

Living in under 30 US areas, the participants were between about 18 and 90 years of age. The J segment lost 0 bases and the V segment lost 7 bases, leaving 4 bases of the junction unmatched. The germline V gene has CDR1 MGHRA and CDR2 YSYEKL. The CDR3 has 15 amino acids. Original handling: Reference gene primers were amplified, and this amplification served to estimate nucleated cell counts. Sequencing was performed with immunoSEQ multiplex PCR; in TCRdb, only in-frame clones are kept and a portion is missing. D and trimming come from the DNA, and the V and J calls and clone size come from that table. The sample yields more than 200,000 clones, roughly 90% seen once.

What was sequenced was PBMCs or T cells enriched from blood (not recorded which). J is TRBJ1-4 and V is TRBV4-1, with 8 positions matching TRBD1. This receptor was identified in a woman aged 25 to 39 with acute COVID-19. CDR3: CASTPQGATNEKLFF. The CDR3 DNA reads TGCGCCAGCACACCACAGGGGGCAACTAATGAAAAACTGTTTTTT.